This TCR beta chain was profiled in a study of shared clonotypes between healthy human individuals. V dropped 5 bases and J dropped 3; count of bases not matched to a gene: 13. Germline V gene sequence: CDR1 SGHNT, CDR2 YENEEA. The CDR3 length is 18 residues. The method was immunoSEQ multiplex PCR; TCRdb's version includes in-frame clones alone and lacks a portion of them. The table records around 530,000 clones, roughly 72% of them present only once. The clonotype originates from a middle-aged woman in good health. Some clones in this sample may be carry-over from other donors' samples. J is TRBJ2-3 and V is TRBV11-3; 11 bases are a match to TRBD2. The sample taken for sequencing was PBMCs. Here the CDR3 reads CASSHTPAGTSGTDTQYF. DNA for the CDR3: TGTGCCAGCAGCCACACTCCCGCCGGGACTAGCGGAACAGATACGCAGTATTTT.